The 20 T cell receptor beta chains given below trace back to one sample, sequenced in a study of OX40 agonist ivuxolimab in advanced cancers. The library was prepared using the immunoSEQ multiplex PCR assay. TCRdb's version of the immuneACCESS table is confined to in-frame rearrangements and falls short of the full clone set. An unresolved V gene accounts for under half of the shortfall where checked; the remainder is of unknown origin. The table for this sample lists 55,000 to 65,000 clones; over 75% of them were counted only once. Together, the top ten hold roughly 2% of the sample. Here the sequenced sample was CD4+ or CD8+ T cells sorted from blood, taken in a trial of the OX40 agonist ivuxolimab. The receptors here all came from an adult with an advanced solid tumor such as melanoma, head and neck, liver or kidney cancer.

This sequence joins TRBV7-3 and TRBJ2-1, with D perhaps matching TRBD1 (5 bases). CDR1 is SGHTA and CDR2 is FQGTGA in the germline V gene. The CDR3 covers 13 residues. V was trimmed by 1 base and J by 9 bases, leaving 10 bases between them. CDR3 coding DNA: TGTGCCAGCAGCTTAATAGGGGTCGGTGAGCAGTTCTTC. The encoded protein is CASSLIGVGEQFF.

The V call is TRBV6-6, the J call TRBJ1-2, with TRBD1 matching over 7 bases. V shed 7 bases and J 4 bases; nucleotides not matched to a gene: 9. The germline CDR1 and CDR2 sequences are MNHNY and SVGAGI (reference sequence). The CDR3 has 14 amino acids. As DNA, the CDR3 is TGTGCCAGCACCCTAATGGGACAGACCTATGGCTACACCTTC. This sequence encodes CASTLMGQTYGYTF.

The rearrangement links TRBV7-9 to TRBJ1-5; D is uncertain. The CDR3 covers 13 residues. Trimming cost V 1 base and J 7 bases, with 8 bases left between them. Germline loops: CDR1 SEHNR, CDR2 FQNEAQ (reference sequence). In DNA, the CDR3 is TGTGCCAGCAGCTTAGGTGAAGGCCAGCCCCAGCATTTT. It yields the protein CASSLGEGQPQHF.

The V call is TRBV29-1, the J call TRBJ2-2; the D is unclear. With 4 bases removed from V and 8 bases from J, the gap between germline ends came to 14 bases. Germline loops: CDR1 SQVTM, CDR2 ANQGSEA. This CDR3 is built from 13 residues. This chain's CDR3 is CSVVLGWTGELFF. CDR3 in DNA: TGCAGCGTTGTTCTGGGCTGGACGGGGGAGCTGTTTTTT.

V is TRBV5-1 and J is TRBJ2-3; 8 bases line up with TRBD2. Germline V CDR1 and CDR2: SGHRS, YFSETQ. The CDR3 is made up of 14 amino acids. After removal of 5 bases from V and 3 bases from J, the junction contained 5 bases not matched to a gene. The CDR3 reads CASRGQRETDTQYF. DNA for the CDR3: TGCGCCAGCAGAGGCCAGCGGGAGACAGATACGCAGTATTTT.

The CDR3 region is CARNSMISGYTF. The CDR3 nucleotides are TGTGCTCGGAATTCAATGATTAGTGGCTACACCTTC. The chain carries TRBV30 and TRBJ1-2; D remains unclear. This CDR3 is 12 amino acids long. CDR1 and CDR2 from the germline V gene are GTSNPN and SVGIG (reference sequence).

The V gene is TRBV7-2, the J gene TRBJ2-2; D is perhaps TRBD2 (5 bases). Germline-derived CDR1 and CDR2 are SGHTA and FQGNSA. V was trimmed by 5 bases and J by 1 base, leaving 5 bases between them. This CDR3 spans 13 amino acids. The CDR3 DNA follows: TGTGCCAGCAGCGGACTGAACACCGGGGAGCTGTTTTTT. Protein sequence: CASSGLNTGELFF. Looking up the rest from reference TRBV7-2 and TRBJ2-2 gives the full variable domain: GAGVSQSPSNKVTEKGKDVELRCDPISGHTALYWYRQSLGQGLEFLIYFQGNSAPDKSGLPSDRFSAERTGGSVSTLTIQRTQQEDSAVYLCASSGLNTGELFFGEGSRLTVL.

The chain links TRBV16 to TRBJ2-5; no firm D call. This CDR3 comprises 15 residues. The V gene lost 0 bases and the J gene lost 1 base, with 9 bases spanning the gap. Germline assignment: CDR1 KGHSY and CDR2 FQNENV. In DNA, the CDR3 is TGTGCCAGCAGCCAATCACCAGTCACCCAAGAGACCCAGTACTTC. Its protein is CASSQSPVTQETQYF.

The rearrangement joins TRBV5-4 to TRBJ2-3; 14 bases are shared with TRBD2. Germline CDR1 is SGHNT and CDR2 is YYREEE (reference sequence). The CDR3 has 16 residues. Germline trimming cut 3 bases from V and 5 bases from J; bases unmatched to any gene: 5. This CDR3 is CASSSRLAGGVDTQYF. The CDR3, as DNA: TGTGCCAGCAGCTCAAGACTAGCGGGAGGGGTAGATACGCAGTATTTT.

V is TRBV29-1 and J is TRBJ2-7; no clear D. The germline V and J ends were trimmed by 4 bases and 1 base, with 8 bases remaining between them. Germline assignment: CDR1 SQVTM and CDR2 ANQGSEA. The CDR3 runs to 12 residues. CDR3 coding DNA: TGCAGCGTTGTTTGGGATTCCTACGAGCAGTACTTC. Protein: CSVVWDSYEQYF.

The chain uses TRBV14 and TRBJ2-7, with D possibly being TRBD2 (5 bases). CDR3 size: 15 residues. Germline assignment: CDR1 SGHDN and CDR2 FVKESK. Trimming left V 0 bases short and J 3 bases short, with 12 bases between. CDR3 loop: CASSQDSRDFYEQYF. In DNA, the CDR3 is TGTGCCAGCAGCCAAGATTCGAGGGATTTCTACGAGCAGTACTTC.

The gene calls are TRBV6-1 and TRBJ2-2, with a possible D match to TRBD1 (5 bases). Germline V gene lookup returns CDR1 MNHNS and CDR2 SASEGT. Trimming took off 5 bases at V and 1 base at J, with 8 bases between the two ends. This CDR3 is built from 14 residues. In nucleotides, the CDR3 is TGTGCCAGCAGTACAACAGGGAACACCGGGGAGCTGTTTTTT. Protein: CASSTTGNTGELFF.

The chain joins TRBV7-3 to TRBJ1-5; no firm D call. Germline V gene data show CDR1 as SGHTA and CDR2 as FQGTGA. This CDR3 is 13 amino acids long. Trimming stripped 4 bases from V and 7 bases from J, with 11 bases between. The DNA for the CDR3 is TGTGCCAGCAGCTCGACGGTGGGGCAGCCCCAGCATTTT. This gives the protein CASSSTVGQPQHF.

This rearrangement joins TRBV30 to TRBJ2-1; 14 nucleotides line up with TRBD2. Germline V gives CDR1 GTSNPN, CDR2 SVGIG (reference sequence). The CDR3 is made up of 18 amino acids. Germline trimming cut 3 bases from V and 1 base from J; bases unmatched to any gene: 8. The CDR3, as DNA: TGTGCCTGGAGAGCCGGGACTAGCGGGAGTGTGTCCTACAATGAGCAGTTCTTC. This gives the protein CAWRAGTSGSVSYNEQFF.

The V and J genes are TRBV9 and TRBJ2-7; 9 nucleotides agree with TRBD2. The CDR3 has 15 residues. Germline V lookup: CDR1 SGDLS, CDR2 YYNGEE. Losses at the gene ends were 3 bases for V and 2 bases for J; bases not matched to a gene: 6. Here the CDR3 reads CASSALAGVPYEQYF. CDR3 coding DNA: TGTGCCAGCAGCGCCTTAGCGGGAGTGCCCTACGAGCAGTACTTC.

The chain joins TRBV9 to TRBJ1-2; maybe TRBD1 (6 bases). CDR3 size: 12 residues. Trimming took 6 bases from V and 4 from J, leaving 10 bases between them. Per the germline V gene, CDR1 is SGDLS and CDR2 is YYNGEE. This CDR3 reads CASTQGSYGYTF. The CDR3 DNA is TGTGCCAGCACCCAGGGGAGCTATGGCTACACCTTC.

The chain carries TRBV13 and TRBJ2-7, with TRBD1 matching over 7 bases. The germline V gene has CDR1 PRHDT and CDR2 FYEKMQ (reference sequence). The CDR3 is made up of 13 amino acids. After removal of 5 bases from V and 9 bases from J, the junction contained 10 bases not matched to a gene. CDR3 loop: CASSLGQQRGQYF. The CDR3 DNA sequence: TGTGCCAGCAGCCTGGGACAGCAGCGTGGGCAGTACTTC.

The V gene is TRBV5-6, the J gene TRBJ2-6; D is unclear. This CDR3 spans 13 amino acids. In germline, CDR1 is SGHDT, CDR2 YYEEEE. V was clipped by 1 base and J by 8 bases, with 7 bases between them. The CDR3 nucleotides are TGTGCCAGCAGCTTGTATGGCACCAACGTCCTGACTTTC. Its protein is CASSLYGTNVLTF.

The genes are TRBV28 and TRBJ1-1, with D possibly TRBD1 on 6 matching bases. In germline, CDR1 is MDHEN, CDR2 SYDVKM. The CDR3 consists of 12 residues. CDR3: CVGRGLNTEAFF. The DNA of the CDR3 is TGTGTTGGTCGGGGGCTGAACACTGAAGCTTTCTTT.

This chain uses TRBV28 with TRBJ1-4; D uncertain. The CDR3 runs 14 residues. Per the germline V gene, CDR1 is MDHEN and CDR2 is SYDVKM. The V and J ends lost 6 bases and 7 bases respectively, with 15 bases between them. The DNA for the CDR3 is TGTGCCAGCAGGCCGAGGGTATTGGGTGAAAAACTGTTTTTT. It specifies CASRPRVLGEKLFF.